The clone carrying this T cell receptor (beta chain) counts as medium-sized by frequency. Its antigen is still unknown. Each TRB cDNA library was prepared by 5' RACE (with UMI labels). Reprocessing the 5' RACE reads, TCRdb reports a single entry for every CDR3 protein and omits DNA. The sample includes 8,000 to 10,000 distinct CDR3 sequences. These data originate in a study of CXCR3-negative and CXCR3-positive naive CD8 T cells. Findings and limits, study-wide: Within a donor, both naive subsets shared TRBV-TRBJ usage, unlike memory cells. The study found CXCR3 expression partially decreased after cryopreservation and ran most assays on fresh PBMCs. Against CXCR3-negative naive cells, CXCR3-positive naive cells showed more hydrophobic TRB CDR3s.

What was sequenced was naive CXCR3- CD8+ T cells from blood. Subset denoted: CD45RO-CCR7+CD27+CD95- naive CD8+ T cells lacking CXCR3 (TNR3-). The sequence derives from a human donor in good health. Some clones in this sample may be carry-over from other donors' samples.

The CDR3 loop is CAILPTEGELGYTF. The chain has TRBV10-3 and TRBJ1-2; TCRdb's D gene call, TRBD1, goes unchecked for lack of DNA. The CDR3 sequence is 14 residues long. Germline CDR1 ENHRY, CDR2 SYGVKD.